This T cell receptor (beta chain) was identified during a study of OX40 agonist ivuxolimab in advanced cancers. Study-wide background: Recorded diagnoses for dose-escalation patients were hepatocellular carcinoma, melanoma, renal cell or head and neck cancer. Eligibility rules accepted prior anti-PD-1, anti-PD-L1 or anti-CTLA-4 therapy, and under 45% had some.

The repertoire was sequenced with immunoSEQ multiplex PCR; TCRdb's copy has only in-frame clones and lacks some. The profile shows approximately 90,000 clones, 91% of them singletons. J lost 4 bases, V lost 4 bases, and 9 bases had no gene match. The CDR3 extends over 16 amino acids. The germline V gene encodes CDR1 SGDLS and CDR2 YYNGEE. The V and J genes are TRBV9 and TRBJ2-2; 8 bases match TRBD1. The source is an adult with an advanced solid tumor such as melanoma, head and neck, liver or kidney cancer. The input for sequencing was CD4+ or CD8+ T cells sorted from blood, taken in a trial of the OX40 agonist ivuxolimab. CDR3 coding DNA: TGTGCCAGCAGCATGAGTCAGGGGGCAGGCACCGGGGAGCTGTTTTTT. It specifies CASSMSQGAGTGELFF.